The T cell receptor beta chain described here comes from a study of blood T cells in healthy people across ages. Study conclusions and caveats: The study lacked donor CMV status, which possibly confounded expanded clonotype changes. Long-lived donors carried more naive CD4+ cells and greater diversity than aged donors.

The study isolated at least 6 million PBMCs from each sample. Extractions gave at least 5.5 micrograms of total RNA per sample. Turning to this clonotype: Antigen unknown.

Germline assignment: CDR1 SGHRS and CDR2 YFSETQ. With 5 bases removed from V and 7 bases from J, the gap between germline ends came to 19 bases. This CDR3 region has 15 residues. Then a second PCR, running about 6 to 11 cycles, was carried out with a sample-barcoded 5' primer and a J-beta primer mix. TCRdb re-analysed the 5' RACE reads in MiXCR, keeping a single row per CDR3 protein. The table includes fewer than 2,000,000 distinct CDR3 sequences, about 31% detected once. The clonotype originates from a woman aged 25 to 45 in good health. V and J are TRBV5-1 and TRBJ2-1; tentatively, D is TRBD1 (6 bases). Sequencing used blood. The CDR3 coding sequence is TGCGCCAGCAGACCGGACAGTGGAGCTGGGAATGAGCAGTTCTTC. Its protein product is CASRPDSGAGNEQFF.